The clone carrying this T cell receptor beta chain was detected many times. The CDR3 totals 13 residues. V gave up 4 bases and J gave up 4 bases; unmatched junction bases: 3. The germline V gene has CDR1 SGHDN and CDR2 FVKESK. Sequenced by immunoSEQ multiplex PCR; TCRdb stores in-frame clones only, minus some. Seen here are about 350,000 clones, about nine tenths observed once, and the top ten hold 1.2%. The data were taken from a study of cytomegalovirus exposure and HLA in healthy donors. The rearrangement uses TRBV14 and TRBJ2-7; 8 nucleotides agree with TRBD1. The sample was PBMCs. This TCR was recovered from a woman in her twenties or thirties in good health and CMV-seropositive. The CDR3 here is CASSPRGLYEQYF. The CDR3 DNA follows: TGTGCCAGCAGCCCCAGGGGGCTTTACGAGCAGTACTTC.